The clone carrying this T cell receptor (beta chain) has ten or more counts. With 10-nucleotide random UMIs, 5'RACE was used to make the cDNA. Using its own MiXCR run on the 5' RACE reads, TCRdb lists one record per CDR3 protein. The repertoire holds more than 9,000 distinct CDR3 sequences, with 20% to 25% as singletons. The sample belongs to a study of neurological immune-mediated disorders. The CDR3 sequence is 17 residues long. The sorted libraries were made from about a million CD4+ or CD8+ T cells. The receptor comes from a woman aged 60-75 years with HTLV-1-associated myelopathy (HAM/TSP). This sequence joins TRBV12-2 and TRBJ2-1; the table's D call of TRBD1 was not tested on the DNA. TRBV12-2 is described as a pseudogene. The material sequenced was CD8+ T cells from blood. CDR3 sequence: CASRLAEIAGQGDEQFF. CDR3 in DNA: TGTGCAAGTCGCTTAGCGGAGATAGCGGGGCAGGGCGATGAGCAGTTCTTC.